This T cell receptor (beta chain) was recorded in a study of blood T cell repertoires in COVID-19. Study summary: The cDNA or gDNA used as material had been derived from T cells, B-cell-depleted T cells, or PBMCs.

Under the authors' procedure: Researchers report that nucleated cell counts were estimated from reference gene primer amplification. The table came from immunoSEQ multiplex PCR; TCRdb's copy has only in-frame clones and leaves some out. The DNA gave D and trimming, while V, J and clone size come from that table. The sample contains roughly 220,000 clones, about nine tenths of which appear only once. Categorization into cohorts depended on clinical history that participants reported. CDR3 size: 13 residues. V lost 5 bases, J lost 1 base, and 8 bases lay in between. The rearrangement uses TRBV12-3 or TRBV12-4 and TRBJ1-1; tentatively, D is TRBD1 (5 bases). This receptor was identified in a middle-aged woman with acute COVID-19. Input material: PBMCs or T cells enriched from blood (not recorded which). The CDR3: CASSRRGNTEAFF. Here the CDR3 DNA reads TGTGCCAGCAGTCGGAGGGGGAACACTGAAGCTTTCTTT.